A single sample is the source of the 16 T cell receptor beta chains below, sequenced in a study of T cell repertoires in cytomegalovirus infection (dated by TCRdb to about 2019). No antigens are known for them. Sequencing instrument: Illumina HiSeq 1500. Using fastp trimming at Q25 and MiXCR clonotype assembly, TCRdb reanalyzed the public sequencing data and kept in-frame beta chains. Each entry merges the rows of one CDR3 protein and shows their most common DNA and genes. Across this sample there are approximately 270,000 distinct CDR3 sequences, with 20% to 25% seen only once. The ten largest clones add up to approximately 19% of the sample. The sample's treatment or condition label, in plain terms: in vitro stimulation with specific CMV peptide epitopes to enrich CMV-specific T cells. Sequences were derived from cultured PBMCs, sampled from culture after CMV antigen stimulation. Receptor source: a human donor in good health (CMV status not recorded). Some clones in this sample may be carry-over from other donors' samples.

The chain is built from TRBV12-3 or TRBV12-4 and TRBJ2-5; D unresolved. The germline V and J ends were trimmed by 7 bases and 5 bases, with 14 bases remaining between them. CDR3 size: 13 residues. The CDR3 spells CASTRFLRETQYF. The CDR3 DNA sequence: TGTGCCAGCACCCGTTTCCTAAGGGAGACCCAGTACTTC.

There are a few counts of this clonotype. V gene TRBV12-3 or TRBV12-4 combines with J gene TRBJ2-1, with 12 nucleotides matching TRBD2. V lost 4 bases, J lost 2 bases, and 6 bases stayed unmatched. CDR3 length: 17 amino acids. CDR3 sequence: CASSSGLAGYPYNEQFF. The CDR3 DNA reads as TGTGCCAGCAGTTCGGGACTAGCGGGTTACCCCTACAATGAGCAGTTCTTC.

There are a few counts of this clonotype. Written as DNA, the CDR3 is TGTGCCAGCAGTTTCGGCCAGTATAGCAATCAGCCCCAGCATTTT. Its protein product is CASSFGQYSNQPQHF. The V call is TRBV27, the J call TRBJ1-5, with D unresolved. The CDR3 totals 15 residues. CDR1 and CDR2 from the germline V gene are MNHEY and SMNVEV (reference sequence). V dropped 3 bases and J dropped 0 bases, with 9 bases sitting between them.

This clonotype was detected only a few times. The chain uses TRBV20-1 and TRBJ1-5, with D maybe TRBD1 (5 bases). Germline lookup yields CDR1 DFQATT and CDR2 SNEGSKA (reference sequence). Trimming took off 0 bases at V and 13 bases at J, with 16 bases between the two ends. The CDR3 loop spans 13 amino acids. The chain's CDR3 is CSARDRRGIKQHF. The CDR3 nucleotides read TGCAGTGCTAGAGATCGTAGGGGCATCAAACAGCATTTT.

This sequence joins TRBV10-3 and TRBJ2-7; a weak D match, TRBD2 (5 bases). This CDR3 region has 11 residues. V dropped 10 bases and J dropped 4 bases, with 11 bases sitting between them. In germline, CDR1 is ENHRY, CDR2 SYGVKD. For the CDR3, the DNA is TGTGCCACCCTCAGAGGGTACGAGCAGTACTTC. It yields the protein CATLRGYEQYF.

A few counts support this clonotype. The rearrangement links TRBV6-2 or TRBV6-3 to TRBJ2-7; TRBD2 agrees at 8 bases. Per the germline V gene, CDR1 is MNHEY and CDR2 is SVGEGT. The CDR3 runs to 15 residues. The J segment lost 3 bases and the V segment lost 0 bases, leaving 4 bases of the junction unmatched. The CDR3 spells CASSYSAGGFYEQYF. Here the CDR3 DNA reads TGTGCCAGCAGTTACTCTGCGGGAGGATTCTACGAGCAGTACTTC.

This clonotype has a handful of counts. The chain is built from TRBV28 and TRBJ2-7, with D uncertain. CDR1 and CDR2 (germline): MDHEN, SYDVKM. The CDR3 is 15 amino acids. The germline V and J ends were trimmed by 2 bases and 2 bases, with 13 bases remaining between them. The CDR3 DNA follows: TGTGCCAGCAGTTTAGGGGTGCCCCAAACCTACGAGCAGTACTTC. This translates into CASSLGVPQTYEQYF.

This clonotype was seen a few times. The genes are TRBV15 and TRBJ2-3; 9 bases are a match to TRBD1. Germline V gives CDR1 LNHNV, CDR2 YYDKDF (reference sequence). The CDR3 has 16 residues. The trim removed 0 bases at V and 2 bases at J, leaving 3 bases unmatched. The DNA for the CDR3 is TGTGCCACCAGCAGAGAGGGACAGGGCCCCACAGATACGCAGTATTTT. Translating it yields CATSREGQGPTDTQYF.

The rearrangement joins TRBV27 to TRBJ2-3; 13 nucleotides match TRBD2. The CDR3 has 17 amino acids. V shed 0 bases and J 4 bases; nucleotides not matched to a gene: 4. In germline, CDR1 is MNHEY, CDR2 SMNVEV (reference sequence). CDR3 DNA sequence: TGTGCCAGCAGTTTATCGTGGACTAGCGGGAGTGCAGATACGCAGTATTTT. Protein sequence: CASSLSWTSGSADTQYF.

This clonotype has ten or more counts. The chain employs TRBV7-2 and TRBJ1-2; D unresolved. CDR3 size: 13 residues. CDR1 and CDR2 from the germline V gene are SGHTA and FQGNSA. V gave up 1 base and J gave up 2 bases, with 5 bases separating them. The CDR3 sequence: CASSLDGNYGYTF. The CDR3 DNA reads TGTGCCAGCAGCTTAGACGGAAACTATGGCTACACCTTC. The full variable domain, with the rest looked up from reference TRBV7-2 and TRBJ1-2, is GAGVSQSPSNKVTEKGKDVELRCDPISGHTALYWYRQSLGQGLEFLIYFQGNSAPDKSGLPSDRFSAERTGGSVSTLTIQRTQQEDSAVYLCASSLDGNYGYTFGSGTRLTVV.

The chain joins TRBV5-4 to TRBJ2-1; 12 bases agree with TRBD2. This CDR3 is built from 20 residues. Germline CDR1 SGHNT, CDR2 YYREEE (reference sequence). With 0 bases clipped from V and 0 bases from J, the junction kept 10 bases outside the gene matches. The CDR3 loop is CASSLGPGTSGLSSYNEQFF. CDR3 sequence (DNA): TGTGCCAGCAGCTTGGGCCCCGGGACTAGCGGGCTGAGCTCCTACAATGAGCAGTTCTTC.

This clonotype appeared a few times. The gene calls are TRBV10-3 and TRBJ2-1; 13 bases line up with TRBD2. The CDR3 is 18 residues long. Trimming cost V 4 bases and J 7 bases; bases outside gene matches: 13. Germline CDR1 is ENHRY and CDR2 is SYGVKD. The CDR3 loop is CAISGGTGRLAGGNEQFF. CDR3 bases: TGTGCCATCAGTGGTGGGACAGGGCGACTAGCGGGGGGAAATGAGCAGTTCTTC.

This clonotype was observed many times. The CDR3 coding sequence is TGTGCCAGCAGCTTAGGCAAGCAAGGTGAAAAACTGTTTTTT. Its translation: CASSLGKQGEKLFF. The chain joins TRBV7-9 to TRBJ1-4; no reliable D call. This CDR3 region has 14 residues. The germline CDR1 and CDR2 sequences are SEHNR and FQNEAQ (reference sequence). V dropped 1 base and J dropped 7 bases, with 10 bases sitting between them. The whole variable domain, remainder taken from reference TRBV7-9 and TRBJ1-4, is DTGVSQNPRHKITKRGQNVTFRCDPISEHNRLYWYRQTLGQGPEFLTYFQNEAQLEKSRLLSDRFSAERPKGSFSTLEIQRTEQGDSAMYLCASSLGKQGEKLFFGSGTQLSVL.

The rearrangement uses TRBV20-1 and TRBJ2-7; no definite D call. Germline V CDR1 and CDR2: DFQATT, SNEGSKA (reference sequence). CDR3 length: 11 amino acids. The germline V and J ends were trimmed by 1 base and 2 bases, with 3 bases remaining between them. CDR3 region: CSARVTYEQYF. CDR3 DNA: TGCAGTGCTAGAGTTACCTACGAGCAGTACTTC.

This rearrangement joins TRBV6-5 to TRBJ1-1, with 11 bases fitting TRBD1. Germline-derived CDR1 and CDR2 are MNHEY and SVGAGI. V dropped 8 bases and J dropped 4; count of bases not matched to a gene: 9. This CDR3 is 15 amino acids long. The CDR3 spells CASRRTGTGGTEAFF. CDR3 nucleotide sequence: TGTGCCAGCCGACGAACCGGGACAGGGGGCACTGAAGCTTTCTTT.

This chain joins TRBV20-1 and TRBJ2-1; D may be TRBD2 (7 bases). V lost 2 bases, J lost 1 base, and 15 bases lay in between. Germline V lookup: CDR1 DFQATT, CDR2 SNEGSKA (reference sequence). CDR3 length: 16 residues. The CDR3 spells CSARNGGGKSYNEQFF. The CDR3 DNA sequence: TGCAGTGCTAGAAATGGGGGGGGCAAATCCTACAATGAGCAGTTCTTC.